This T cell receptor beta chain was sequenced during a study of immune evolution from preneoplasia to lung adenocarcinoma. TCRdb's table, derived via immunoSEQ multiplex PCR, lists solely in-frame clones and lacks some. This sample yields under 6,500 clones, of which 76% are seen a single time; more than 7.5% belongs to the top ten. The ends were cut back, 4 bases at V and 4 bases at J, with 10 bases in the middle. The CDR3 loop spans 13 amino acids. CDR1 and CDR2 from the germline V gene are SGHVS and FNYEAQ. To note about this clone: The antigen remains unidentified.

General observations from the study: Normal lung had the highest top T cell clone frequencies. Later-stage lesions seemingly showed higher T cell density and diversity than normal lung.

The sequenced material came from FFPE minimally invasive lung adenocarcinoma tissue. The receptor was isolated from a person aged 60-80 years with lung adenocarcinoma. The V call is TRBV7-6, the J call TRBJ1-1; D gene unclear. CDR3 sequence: CASSSSFSTEAFF. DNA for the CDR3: TGTGCCAGCAGCTCCAGTTTCAGCACTGAAGCTTTCTTT. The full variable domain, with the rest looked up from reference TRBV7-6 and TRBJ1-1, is GAGVSQSPRYKVTKRGQDVALRCDPISGHVSLYWYRQALGQGPEFLTYFNYEAQQDKSGLPNDRFSAERPEGSISTLTIQRTEQRDSAMYRCASSSSFSTEAFFGQGTRLTVV.